This T cell receptor beta chain was identified during a study of CD8+CD57+ T cells in acquired aplastic anemia. Whole-study context: Mean DNA quantity obtained from sorted CD4+ and CD8+ cells was 2.5 to 4 ug.

Those patients picked for sequencing had displayed CD8+CD57+ cell expansion on flow cytometry. By the time of blood sampling, patients had still received no therapy. Regarding the study as a whole: Patients were compared with controls for CD8+ Simpson's diversity, and no significant difference emerged. In common between the patients and the controls were some 28 CD8+ CDR3 sequences.

The V gene's germline CDR1 is SNHLY and CDR2 FYNNEI. The germline V and J ends were trimmed by 3 bases and 9 bases, with 12 bases remaining between them. The CDR3 runs to 12 residues. Genomic DNA was employed as the template in profiling TCR beta VDJ and CDR3. TCRdb independently ran MiXCR on the reads; one entry per CDR3 protein. The table includes around 430,000 distinct CDR3 sequences, around 30% detected once. This clonotype was detected many times. Its antigen remains unknown. Sequencing used sorted CD4+, CD8+, or CD8+CD57+ T cells (not recorded which) from PBMCs. This rearrangement joins TRBV2 to TRBJ2-7, with no clear D. The receptor's source is a human donor with aplastic anemia. The CDR3: CASSEGNTRQYF. As DNA, the CDR3 is TGTGCCAGCAGTGAGGGAAATACGAGGCAGTACTTC.